What follows are 20 T cell receptor beta chains derived from one specimen sequenced in a study of technical replicates of blood from a handful of donors. Sequencing used immunoSEQ multiplex PCR; TCRdb keeps in-frame clones, though not all of them. The sample records around 76,000 clones, around nine tenths being singletons. Sequences were obtained from T cells isolated from PBMCs. These receptors originate from a human donor in good health.

This chain joins TRBV28 and TRBJ1-5, with D maybe TRBD1 (5 bases). Between the trimmed V and J ends, which lost 7 bases and 1 base, there was a span of 14 bases. Germline values: CDR1 MDHEN, CDR2 SYDVKM. The CDR3 consists of 15 residues. In nucleotides, the CDR3 is TGTGCCAGCAAGGGACGGCGGGGGAGCAATCAGCCCCAGCATTTT. Amino acid sequence: CASKGRRGSNQPQHF.

The count of this clone is one. This chain connects TRBV13 to TRBJ2-1, with 11 bases aligning to TRBD1. CDR1 and CDR2 (germline): PRHDT, FYEKMQ (reference sequence). Trimming at V came to 5 bases and at J to 6 bases, leaving 6 bases not matched to a gene. The CDR3 is 15 residues long. In DNA, the CDR3 is TGTGCCAGCAGCCGAAGGACAGGGGGCTTCAATGAGCAGTTCTTC. It is translated as CASSRRTGGFNEQFF.

The chain carries TRBV7-8 and TRBJ2-6; D perhaps matches TRBD2 (6 bases). The V and J ends lost 5 bases and 0 bases respectively, with 17 bases between them. The CDR3 totals 18 residues. CDR1 SGHVS and CDR2 FQNEAQ come from the germline V gene. The CDR3 bases are TGTGCCAGCAGCGGGGGGACGCGGCCACTCTCTGGGGCCAACGTCCTGACTTTC. This translates into CASSGGTRPLSGANVLTF. The whole variable domain, remainder taken from reference TRBV7-8 and TRBJ2-6, is GAGVSQSPRYKVAKRGQDVALRCDPISGHVSLFWYQQALGQGPEFLTYFQNEAQLDKSGLPSDRFFAERPEGSVSTLKIQRTQQEDSAVYLCASSGGTRPLSGANVLTFGAGSRLTVL.

This chain connects TRBV5-1 to TRBJ1-5, with 10 positions matching TRBD1. Unmatched junction bases numbered 7, after V lost 0 bases and J lost 7 bases. This CDR3 spans 16 amino acids. Germline values: CDR1 SGHRS, CDR2 YFSETQ. For the CDR3, the DNA is TGCGCCAGCAGCTTGGGGGTGACAGGGGGCGGACAGCCCCAGCATTTT. Protein product: CASSLGVTGGGQPQHF.

The V call is TRBV4-1, the J call TRBJ1-1, with no clear D. Germline CDR1 and CDR2: MGHRA and YSYEKL. V lost 4 bases to trimming and J lost 1 base, with 16 bases between them. This CDR3 has 16 residues. The CDR3: CASSPPSGKGNTEAFF. CDR3 DNA: TGCGCCAGCAGCCCTCCTTCGGGAAAGGGGAACACTGAAGCTTTCTTT.

The chain has TRBV9 and TRBJ2-2, with TRBD2 matching over 7 bases. J gave up 4 bases and V 3 bases, and 6 bases lay outside the gene matches. Germline V CDR1 and CDR2: SGDLS, YYNGEE. The CDR3 is 15 amino acids. The DNA of the CDR3 is TGTGCCAGCAGCGGCTACGGGGGGTTCACCGGGGAGCTGTTTTTT. Its protein is CASSGYGGFTGELFF.

The rearrangement links TRBV27 to TRBJ2-1, with 10 positions matching TRBD2. The CDR3 is 15 residues long. Germline CDR1 and CDR2: MNHEY and SMNVEV (reference sequence). V lost 6 bases to trimming and J lost 4 bases; unmatched junction nucleotides: 6. The CDR3 bases are TGTGCCAGCAGCCGGGCTAGCGGGGGATACAATGAGCAGTTCTTC. Protein product: CASSRASGGYNEQFF.

This clone was seen only once. CDR3 DNA: TGCAGCGCTAAGCCGGGACTAGCGGGCACCGGGGAGCTGTTTTTT. Its protein product is CSAKPGLAGTGELFF. V is TRBV29-1 and J is TRBJ2-2; 12 bases are shared with TRBD2. V was clipped by 7 bases and J by 4 bases; unmatched bases: 7. Germline loops: CDR1 SQVTM, CDR2 ANQGSEA. CDR3 length: 15 amino acids.

CDR3 region: CASSEALAAKEQYF. The DNA of the CDR3 is TGTGCCAGCAGTGAAGCGCTTGCGGCCAAAGAGCAGTACTTC. J is TRBJ2-7 and V is TRBV6-1; D remains unclear. The CDR3 has 14 residues. Trimming took 0 bases from V and 7 from J, leaving 13 bases between them. Germline lookup yields CDR1 MNHNS and CDR2 SASEGT.

The CDR3, as DNA: TGTGCCAGCAGCTTTTGGGGGCGCGGGCAGCCCCAGCATTTT. This encodes CASSFWGRGQPQHF. The chain recombines TRBV7-8 with TRBJ1-5, with a weak D call TRBD1 (6 bases). V was cut by 3 bases and J by 7 bases, with 13 bases left in between. The length of the CDR3 is 14 residues. Looked up from germline, CDR1 is SGHVS and CDR2 is FQNEAQ.

The chain recombines TRBV19 with TRBJ2-5; maybe TRBD1 (5 bases). The CDR3 is 13 amino acids. In germline, CDR1 is LNHDA, CDR2 SQIVND (reference sequence). V lost 3 bases to trimming and J lost 9 bases, with 14 bases between them. CDR3 loop: CASSMTVAVAQYF. The DNA for the CDR3 is TGTGCCAGTAGTATGACAGTAGCCGTGGCCCAGTACTTC.

CDR3 residues: CASKQDGSYEQYF. The CDR3 DNA follows: TGCGCCAGCAAACAGGACGGATCCTACGAGCAGTACTTC. The V call is TRBV5-1, the J call TRBJ2-7; D perhaps matches TRBD1 (5 bases). This CDR3 has 13 residues. Germline V lookup: CDR1 SGHRS, CDR2 YFSETQ. Trimming stripped 6 bases from V and 1 base from J, with 11 bases between. The full variable domain, completed using reference TRBV5-1 and TRBJ2-7, is KAGVTQTPRYLIKTRGQQVTLSCSPISGHRSVSWYQQTPGQGLQFLFEYFSETQRNKGNFPGRFSGRQFSNSRSEMNVSTLELGDSALYLCASKQDGSYEQYFGPGTRLTVT.

The rearrangement links TRBV5-4 to TRBJ2-7; possibly TRBD1 for D (5 bases). V lost 2 bases, J lost 0 bases, and 9 bases lay in between. Germline V lookup: CDR1 SGHNT, CDR2 YYREEE (reference sequence). The CDR3 extends over 14 amino acids. CDR3 nucleotides: TGTGCCAGCAGCTTTCAGGGTCTCTCCTACGAGCAGTACTTC. Its translation is CASSFQGLSYEQYF. The variable domain in full, completed from reference TRBV5-4 and TRBJ2-7, reads ETGVTQSPTHLIKTRGQQVTLRCSSQSGHNTVSWYQQALGQGPQFIFQYYREEENGRGNFPPRFSGLQFPNYSSELNVNALELDDSALYLCASSFQGLSYEQYFGPGTRLTVT.

The rearrangement links TRBV11-1 to TRBJ2-1; D unclear. This CDR3 region has 14 residues. Germline V CDR1 and CDR2: SGHAT, FQDESV (reference sequence). V was shortened by 6 bases and J by 7 bases, with 16 bases between the two germline ends. The CDR3 here is CASSRSRLRNEQFF. CDR3 in DNA: TGTGCCAGCAGTCGTTCAAGATTGCGGAATGAGCAGTTCTTC.

This sequence joins TRBV11-2 and TRBJ2-5; TRBD2 agrees at 9 bases. The germline gives CDR1 SGHAT, CDR2 FQNNGV. The CDR3 has 16 residues. The V and J ends lost 1 base and 4 bases, in that order; junction bases with no gene match: 7. In DNA form, the CDR3 reads TGTGCCAGCAGCTTAGTTTTAGCGGGAGTTTCAGAGACCCAGTACTTC. Protein product: CASSLVLAGVSETQYF.

This clone was seen only once. The genes are TRBV9 and TRBJ2-2, with 9 bases that match TRBD2. The CDR3 sequence is 15 residues long. Germline V CDR1 and CDR2: SGDLS, YYNGEE. The V segment lost 3 bases and the J segment 7 bases; nucleotides outside the gene matches: 7. The CDR3 region is CASSGSGSDGGELFF. Written as DNA, the CDR3 is TGTGCCAGCAGCGGTAGCGGGAGTGACGGCGGGGAGCTGTTTTTT.

The chain is built from TRBV9 and TRBJ2-3; 10 bases agree with TRBD2. Looked up from germline, CDR1 is SGDLS and CDR2 is YYNGEE. The J segment lost 5 bases and the V segment lost 3 bases, leaving 6 bases of the junction unmatched. The CDR3 extends over 15 amino acids. CDR3 nucleotides: TGTGCCAGCAGCGCCGGGACTAGCGTTGGAGATACGCAGTATTTT. Translated, it gives CASSAGTSVGDTQYF. Variable domain in full (rest from reference TRBV9 and TRBJ2-3): DSGVTQTPKHLITATGQRVTLRCSPRSGDLSVYWYQQSLDQGLQFLIQYYNGEERAKGNILERFSAQQFPDLHSELNLSSLELGDSALYFCASSAGTSVGDTQYFGPGTRLTVL.

This clone was observed once. The J gene is TRBJ2-7, the V gene TRBV7-2; tentatively, D is TRBD2 (5 bases). In germline, CDR1 is SGHTA, CDR2 FQGNSA. CDR3 length: 16 residues. Trimming removed 5 bases from V and 6 bases from J, with 23 bases in between. The CDR3 loop reads CASSGRAQPLVSEQYF. The CDR3 bases are TGTGCCAGCAGCGGGCGCGCCCAGCCACTAGTCAGCGAGCAGTACTTC. Variable domain in full (rest from reference TRBV7-2 and TRBJ2-7): GAGVSQSPSNKVTEKGKDVELRCDPISGHTALYWYRQSLGQGLEFLIYFQGNSAPDKSGLPSDRFSAERTGGSVSTLTIQRTQQEDSAVYLCASSGRAQPLVSEQYFGPGTRLTVT.

The chain uses TRBV19 and TRBJ2-1; the match to TRBD2 covers 9 bases. Germline V lookup: CDR1 LNHDA, CDR2 SQIVND (reference sequence). This CDR3 comprises 15 residues. The ends lost 1 base at V and 9 bases at J; junction bases unmatched: 7. CDR3 nucleotide sequence: TGTGCCAGTAGTATAGTCGCTAGCGGGAATGGTGAGCAGTTCTTC. Protein: CASSIVASGNGEQFF. Supplemented by reference TRBV19 and TRBJ2-1, the full variable domain reads DGGITQSPKYLFRKEGQNVTLSCEQNLNHDAMYWYRQDPGQGLRLIYYSQIVNDFQKGDIAEGYSVSREKKESFPLTVTSAQKNPTAFYLCASSIVASGNGEQFFGPGTRLTVL.

This clone appeared a few times. CDR3 sequence (DNA): TGCGCCAGCAGACTAGCGGGGAACAATGAGCAGTTCTTC. Its protein product is CASRLAGNNEQFF. This chain uses TRBV5-1 with TRBJ2-1; 10 bases match TRBD2. Per germline, CDR1 SGHRS and CDR2 YFSETQ. The CDR3 runs 13 residues. After removal of 5 bases from V and 5 bases from J, the junction contained 1 base not matched to a gene.